Following are 27 T cell receptor beta chains from one sample sequenced in a study of T cell responses to AZD1222 COVID-19 vaccine. The table came from immunoSEQ multiplex PCR; TCRdb's copy has only in-frame clones and leaves some out. The data hold over 110,000 clones, with more than 85% observed a single time. The sequencing here drew on peripheral blood, taken on day 0 of AZD1222 vaccination. The receptors originated from an adult in good health.

CDR3 sequence reads: CASSILAGGYEQFF. The CDR3 DNA reads TGTGCCAGTAGTATATTGGCAGGGGGCTATGAGCAGTTCTTC. V gene TRBV19 combines with J gene TRBJ2-1, with 8 bases identical to TRBD1. After removal of 2 bases from V and 8 bases from J, the junction contained 5 bases not matched to a gene. Germline CDR1 LNHDA, CDR2 SQIVND (reference sequence). The CDR3 loop spans 14 amino acids.

V usage is TRBV5-6 and J usage is TRBJ2-7; D tentatively reads TRBD1 or TRBD2 (5 bases each). V gave up 0 bases and J gave up 4 bases, with 17 bases separating them. CDR3 length: 16 amino acids. The germline gives CDR1 SGHDT, CDR2 YYEEEE. CDR3 in DNA: TGTGCCAGCAGCTTGGAGCGAGGGGACCGCGGTTACGAGCAGTACTTC. This gives the protein CASSLERGDRGYEQYF.

The genes are TRBV4-3 and TRBJ1-2; 9 bases match TRBD1. This CDR3 is 18 amino acids long. J gave up 5 bases and V 0 bases, and 13 bases lay outside the gene matches. Germline CDR1 and CDR2: LGHNA and YSLEER. The CDR3 is CASSQEAVIRDREYGYTF. CDR3 DNA: TGCGCCAGCAGCCAAGAGGCGGTAATACGGGACAGGGAGTATGGCTACACCTTC.

The genes are TRBV19 and TRBJ1-1; D remains unclear. CDR3 length: 13 amino acids. Trimming pared 7 bases from V and 0 bases from J, leaving 9 bases between. Germline CDR1 and CDR2: LNHDA and SQIVND (reference sequence). CDR3 sequence: CASKERMNTEAFF. CDR3 coding DNA: TGTGCCAGTAAAGAAAGAATGAACACTGAAGCTTTCTTT.

The chain combines TRBV4-1 with TRBJ1-3; 11 bases map to TRBD1. Germline CDR1 and CDR2: MGHRA and YSYEKL. The junction had 10 bases not matched to a gene; V was cut back by 4 bases and J by 5 bases. This CDR3 is built from 17 residues. In DNA form, the CDR3 reads TGCGCCAGCAGCCCAGGTCCAGGACAGGGGGCGAGAAACACCATATATTTT. As protein: CASSPGPGQGARNTIYF.

This chain uses TRBV27 with TRBJ2-5, with 12 bases identical to TRBD2. Germline V lookup: CDR1 MNHEY, CDR2 SMNVEV (reference sequence). The CDR3 has 17 residues. V dropped 6 bases and J dropped 3; count of bases not matched to a gene: 11. The CDR3 DNA reads TGTGCCAGCAGCCTAAGGCCTAGCGGGGGGGTAAAAGAGACCCAGTACTTC. Translated: CASSLRPSGGVKETQYF.

This chain links TRBV19 with TRBJ2-1; D gene uncertain. Germline V gene lookup returns CDR1 LNHDA and CDR2 SQIVND (reference sequence). CDR3 size: 14 residues. Trimming shortened V by 8 bases and J by 4 bases, and 15 bases separated the two germline ends. CDR3 nucleotides: TGTGCCAGTTCCTTCCGTGGGCTATACAATGAGCAGTTCTTC. Protein sequence: CASSFRGLYNEQFF.

The rearrangement joins TRBV9 to TRBJ1-1; D is ambiguous. Trimming cost V 1 base and J 0 bases, with 13 bases left between them. The CDR3 is made up of 16 amino acids. Germline values: CDR1 SGDLS, CDR2 YYNGEE. The CDR3 spells CASSVSEKSLNTEAFF. DNA of the CDR3: TGTGCCAGCAGCGTATCTGAGAAGAGTTTGAACACTGAAGCTTTCTTT.

This chain connects TRBV6-5 to TRBJ2-3; no firm D call. Germline CDR1 MNHEY, CDR2 SVGAGI. The CDR3 totals 11 residues. V was cut by 6 bases and J by 7 bases, with 8 bases left in between. Written as DNA, the CDR3 is TGTGCCAGCAGCAAGGGTTATACGCAGTATTTT. It encodes CASSKGYTQYF.

The rearrangement uses TRBV15 and TRBJ2-3; no clear D gene. The V gene's germline CDR1 is LNHNV and CDR2 YYDKDF (reference sequence). This CDR3 is built from 13 residues. The ends were cut back, 1 base at V and 1 base at J, with 3 bases in the middle. CDR3 sequence: CATSRVRTDTQYF. The CDR3 nucleotides read TGTGCCACCAGCAGAGTTCGCACAGATACGCAGTATTTT.

The V gene is TRBV6-5, the J gene TRBJ2-2; TRBD1 matches 8 bases. J gave up 3 bases and V 10 bases, and 7 bases lay outside the gene matches. This CDR3 has 14 amino acids. Germline lookup yields CDR1 MNHEY and CDR2 SVGAGI. CDR3 sequence: CANPGQGDTGELFF. DNA for the CDR3: TGTGCCAACCCAGGACAGGGAGACACCGGGGAGCTGTTTTTT.

The chain is built from TRBV5-1 and TRBJ2-1; D is possibly TRBD1 or TRBD2 (5 bases each). The CDR3 spans 15 residues. V lost 0 bases, J lost 3 bases, and 10 bases lay in between. The germline V gene encodes CDR1 SGHRS and CDR2 YFSETQ. CDR3 sequence: CASSLGGPHYNEQFF. The CDR3 DNA reads TGCGCCAGCAGCTTGGGGGGACCCCACTACAATGAGCAGTTCTTC. Supplemented by reference TRBV5-1 and TRBJ2-1, the full variable domain reads KAGVTQTPRYLIKTRGQQVTLSCSPISGHRSVSWYQQTPGQGLQFLFEYFSETQRNKGNFPGRFSGRQFSNSRSEMNVSTLELGDSALYLCASSLGGPHYNEQFFGPGTRLTVL.

CDR3 residues: CASSLDTGPYEQYF. The DNA for the CDR3 is TGTGCCAGCAGCTTGGATACGGGACCCTACGAGCAGTACTTC. The chain is built from TRBV5-5 and TRBJ2-7; D possibly uses TRBD1 or TRBD2 (5 bases each). The CDR3 totals 14 residues. Deletions cut 0 bases from V and 2 bases from J, with 9 bases between. Germline assignment: CDR1 SGHKS and CDR2 YYEKEE (reference sequence).

This chain joins TRBV4-3 and TRBJ1-2, with D hard to call. Germline V lookup: CDR1 LGHNA, CDR2 YSLEER. This CDR3 is built from 14 residues. The germline V and J ends were trimmed by 0 bases and 2 bases, with 7 bases remaining between them. This CDR3 is CASSQDDTNYGYTF. The CDR3 nucleotides read TGCGCCAGCAGCCAAGACGACACGAACTATGGCTACACCTTC.

This chain connects TRBV4-1 to TRBJ2-1; D gene ambiguous. V was shortened by 3 bases and J by 5 bases, with 2 bases between the two germline ends. CDR3 length: 11 amino acids. The germline gives CDR1 MGHRA, CDR2 YSYEKL. CDR3 bases: TGCGCCAGCAGCCACAACAATGAGCAGTTCTTC. The encoded protein is CASSHNNEQFF.

The chain has TRBV11-3 and TRBJ2-1; TRBD2 is a possible D gene (5 bases). Trimming took off 1 base at V and 5 bases at J, with 12 bases between the two ends. The CDR3 has 15 residues. Germline assignment: CDR1 SGHNT and CDR2 YENEEA. CDR3 sequence: CASSLVAGRDNEQFF. In nucleotides, the CDR3 is TGTGCCAGCAGCTTAGTTGCGGGCCGGGACAATGAGCAGTTCTTC.

The V call is TRBV4-1, the J call TRBJ2-4, with D possibly matching TRBD2 (5 bases). Germline assignment: CDR1 MGHRA and CDR2 YSYEKL. This CDR3 comprises 16 residues. V dropped 5 bases and J dropped 0 bases, with 14 bases sitting between them. DNA of the CDR3: TGCGCCAGCAGCTCGTTACTAGGGTTAGCCAAAAACATTCAGTACTTC. Translation gives CASSSLLGLAKNIQYF.

The chain uses TRBV6-5 and TRBJ2-7; no reliable D call. Per the germline V gene, CDR1 is MNHEY and CDR2 is SVGAGI. The CDR3 spans 13 residues. The V gene lost 6 bases and the J gene lost 0 bases, with 9 bases spanning the gap. CDR3 bases: TGTGCCAGCAGGATGGTCAGCTCCTACGAGCAGTACTTC. Protein sequence: CASRMVSSYEQYF.

The gene calls are TRBV14 and TRBJ1-2; D not certain. The CDR3 extends over 16 amino acids. Trimming took off 2 bases at V and 4 bases at J, with 17 bases between the two ends. CDR1 SGHDN and CDR2 FVKESK come from the germline V gene. The CDR3 region has the DNA TGTGCCAGCAGCCAATCTCACAGATCCTGGGGCTATGGCTACACCTTC. Protein product: CASSQSHRSWGYGYTF.

This clone was observed a single time. V usage is TRBV7-2 and J usage is TRBJ2-7; D remains unclear. CDR1 is SGHTA, CDR2 FQGNSA, per germline. The CDR3 contains 12 residues. V shed 5 bases and J shed 3 bases, with 8 bases lying between them. The CDR3 DNA follows: TGTGCCAGCAGCCTACTAAACTACGAGCAGTACTTC. It codes for CASSLLNYEQYF.

The rearrangement uses TRBV25-1 and TRBJ1-5; D remains ambiguous. The CDR3 spans 14 residues. In germline, CDR1 is MGHDK, CDR2 SYGVNS. The V and J ends lost 1 base and 4 bases respectively, with 8 bases between them. In DNA form, the CDR3 reads TGTGCCAGCAGTGAATCTATGGGGAATCAGCCCCAGCATTTT. Residues: CASSESMGNQPQHF.

This clone was found a few times. The J gene is TRBJ2-2, the V gene TRBV18; D ambiguous. This CDR3 spans 13 amino acids. Trimming pared 2 bases from V and 6 bases from J, leaving 7 bases between. Per germline, CDR1 KGHSH and CDR2 LQKENI. CDR3 DNA: TGTGCCAGCTCACCATCCGAATCCGGGGAGCTGTTTTTT. Encoded protein: CASSPSESGELFF.

The chain has TRBV7-7 and TRBJ2-2, with TRBD2 identical over 8 bases. The germline V gene encodes CDR1 SSHAT and CDR2 FNYEAQ (reference sequence). This CDR3 is 14 amino acids long. Trimming removed 4 bases from V and 4 bases from J; junction bases left unmatched: 2. CDR3 sequence: CASSSTSGTGELFF. The CDR3 region has the DNA TGTGCCAGCAGCTCCACTAGCGGCACCGGGGAGCTGTTTTTT.

V usage is TRBV5-4 and J usage is TRBJ2-7, with TRBD1 as a possible D gene (5 bases). The V gene lost 0 bases and the J gene lost 6 bases, with 19 bases spanning the gap. Germline assignment: CDR1 SGHNT and CDR2 YYREEE (reference sequence). The CDR3 length is 16 residues. CDR3 in amino acids: CASSLALGADHGEQYF. CDR3 DNA: TGTGCCAGCAGCTTGGCCCTAGGGGCTGACCATGGCGAGCAGTACTTC. Variable domain in full (rest from reference TRBV5-4 and TRBJ2-7): ETGVTQSPTHLIKTRGQQVTLRCSSQSGHNTVSWYQQALGQGPQFIFQYYREEENGRGNFPPRFSGLQFPNYSSELNVNALELDDSALYLCASSLALGADHGEQYFGPGTRLTVT.

The chain is built from TRBV7-9 and TRBJ1-1, with unresolved D. This CDR3 comprises 15 residues. Germline CDR1 SEHNR, CDR2 FQNEAQ (reference sequence). V was cut by 2 bases and J by 0 bases, with 10 bases left in between. CDR3 sequence (DNA): TGTGCCAGCAGCTTATGGTCCAATTTGAACACTGAAGCTTTCTTT. The encoded protein is CASSLWSNLNTEAFF.

V gene TRBV6-5 combines with J gene TRBJ1-6; 7 nucleotides agree with TRBD1. The length of the CDR3 is 14 residues. Germline lookup yields CDR1 MNHEY and CDR2 SVGAGI. V trimming: 11 bases; J trimming: 7 bases; junction bases outside the gene matches: 11. The CDR3 is CAGTPGQRNSPLHF. The CDR3 region has the DNA TGTGCCGGAACTCCGGGACAGAGGAATTCACCCCTCCACTTT.

This chain uses TRBV6-5 with TRBJ1-2; the D is unclear. Germline V lookup: CDR1 MNHEY, CDR2 SVGAGI. The CDR3 loop spans 14 amino acids. The V end lost 0 bases, the J end lost 6 bases, and 11 bases lay between the germline ends. DNA for the CDR3: TGTGCCAGCAGTTACTCGGAGACACCGGATGGCTACACCTTC. As protein: CASSYSETPDGYTF.